This TCR beta chain was observed in a study of blood T cells in healthy people across ages. This clonotype has more than one count but fewer than ten. There are 16 residues in the CDR3. In germline, CDR1 is MDHEN, CDR2 SYDVKM. Losses at the gene ends were 5 bases for V and 3 bases for J; bases not matched to a gene: 11. The second PCR ran about 7 to 12 cycles with a sample-barcoded 5' primer and J-beta primers. TCRdb redid the calling of the 5' RACE reads with MiXCR, one entry per CDR3 protein. Found here are over 1,500,000 distinct CDR3 sequences, about 49% of them singletons; the top ten hold 2.1%. The sequencing sample was made of blood. The V call is TRBV28, the J call TRBJ2-3, with 7 bases matching TRBD2. The receptor's source is a woman aged 40 to 55 in good health. CDR3 sequence: CASSPRGVTITDTQYF. DNA of the CDR3: TGTGCCAGCAGTCCCCGGGGGGTAACTATAACAGATACGCAGTATTTT. Using reference TRBV28 and TRBJ2-3 for the parts outside the CDR3, the full variable domain is DVKVTQSSRYLVKRTGEKVFLECVQDMDHENMFWYRQDPGLGLRLIYFSYDVKMKEKGDIPEGYSVSREKKERFSLILESASTNQTSMYLCASSPRGVTITDTQYFGPGTRLTVL.